This TCR beta chain is drawn from a study of cytomegalovirus exposure and HLA in healthy donors. Study-level information: Under 90% of several hundred genotyped donors fell in the Caucasian-associated ancestry cluster. General observations from the study: The study designated about 160 TCR beta chains cytomegalovirus-associated. For most subjects, TCR beta sequences were reported to predict HLA-A and HLA-B alleles with accuracy.

The table lists this clone with a count of one. The antigen is unknown. PCR primers comprised 60 Vbeta and 13 Jbeta primers. Clones were read by immunoSEQ multiplex PCR, and TCRdb kept only the in-frame ones, dropping some. The table shows around 200,000 clones, with 70% to 80% occurring only once. Among the donors, all were healthy bone marrow donors. Germline V gene data show CDR1 as SNHLY and CDR2 as FYNNEI. The CDR3 consists of 15 residues. The V gene end was trimmed by 6 bases and the J gene end by 3 bases; junction bases not matched to a gene: 10. The chain couples TRBV2 to TRBJ1-1, with TRBD1 matching over 7 bases. This TCR came from an older woman in good health and CMV-seropositive. The sequenced sample consisted of PBMCs. The CDR3 reads CASRPRIGTDTEAFF. CDR3 DNA sequence: TGTGCCAGCAGACCTAGGATCGGGACAGACACTGAAGCTTTCTTT.